These 32 T cell receptor beta chains originate from one sample sequenced in a study of human T cells and chemical hapten exposure. Time point: patch test 2, 6 weeks after DPC sensitization. Indicated treatment: therapeutic diphenylcyclopropenone sensitization with weekly scalp DPC. TCRdb called the RACE reads again in MiXCR, with one record for every CDR3 protein. This sample has about 140,000 distinct CDR3 sequences, with about an eighth found just once. Sequences were derived from whole blood, sampled in connection with sensitization to the hapten diphenylcyclopropenone (DPC). These receptors were taken from a woman between 45 and 65 years old with alopecia areata. Some clones in this sample may be carry-over from other donors' samples.

This clonotype was seen repeatedly, ten times or more. The chain recombines TRBV4-2 with TRBJ1-1; 8 bases align to TRBD1. The V and J ends lost 3 bases and 0 bases, in that order; junction bases with no gene match: 0. The CDR3 contains 14 residues. Per germline, CDR1 LGHNA and CDR2 YNFKEQ. CDR3 sequence (DNA): TGTGCCAGCAGCCAGGACAGGGTGAACACTGAAGCTTTCTTT. Protein: CASSQDRVNTEAFF.

This clonotype was detected only a few times. The rearrangement joins TRBV9 to TRBJ2-7; D unresolved. Germline CDR1 and CDR2: SGDLS and YYNGEE. This CDR3 is 14 amino acids long. Trimming stripped 4 bases from V and 2 bases from J, with 13 bases between. In DNA, the CDR3 is TGTGCCAGCAGCCCGTTCGCGGAAGCCTACGAGCAGTACTTC. As protein: CASSPFAEAYEQYF.

The CDR3 region has the DNA TGTGCCAGCAGCCAATGGGGCGAGCAGTACTTC. Translating gives CASSQWGEQYF. The gene calls are TRBV13 and TRBJ2-7; D ambiguous. Trimming cost V 5 bases and J 6 bases, with 8 bases left between them. CDR1 is PRHDT and CDR2 is FYEKMQ in the germline V gene (reference sequence). The CDR3 runs to 11 residues. The full variable domain, with the rest looked up from reference TRBV13 and TRBJ2-7, is AAGVIQSPRHLIKEKRETATLKCYPIPRHDTVYWYQQGPGQDPQFLISFYEKMQSDKGSIPDRFSAQQFSDYHSELNMSSLELGDSALYFCASSQWGEQYFGPGTRLTVT.

This clonotype appeared many times. The chain is built from TRBV5-6 and TRBJ2-1; D is possibly TRBD2 (6 bases). The ends were cut back, 4 bases at V and 4 bases at J, with 15 bases in the middle. The CDR3 runs to 15 residues. Germline V gene sequence: CDR1 SGHDT, CDR2 YYEEEE. CDR3 nucleotides: TGTGCCAGCAGCCACGCGGGACGGACTTACAATGAGCAGTTCTTC. It codes for CASSHAGRTYNEQFF.

This clonotype was counted many times. This chain connects TRBV25-1 to TRBJ1-2, with a weak D call TRBD1 (6 bases). Germline V gene data show CDR1 as MGHDK and CDR2 as SYGVNS. Between the trimmed V and J ends, which lost 2 bases and 4 bases, there was a span of 14 bases. This CDR3 is 15 amino acids long. The CDR3 spells CASSEVVRGGYGYTF. The CDR3, as DNA: TGTGCCAGCAGTGAAGTAGTCAGGGGCGGCTATGGCTACACCTTC.

The chain carries TRBV12-3 or TRBV12-4 and TRBJ2-1, with a weak D call TRBD2 (5 bases). With 9 bases removed from V and 1 base from J, the gap between germline ends came to 16 bases. The CDR3 is made up of 15 amino acids. The CDR3 region is CASTPGSQSYNEQFF. DNA of the CDR3: TGTGCCAGTACTCCGGGGAGTCAATCCTACAATGAGCAGTTCTTC.

The chain is built from TRBV2 and TRBJ1-5; D not resolved. The V gene's germline CDR1 is SNHLY and CDR2 FYNNEI. V gave up 7 bases and J gave up 0 bases, with 10 bases separating them. The CDR3 spans 14 residues. CDR3 in amino acids: CASTGGHSNQPQHF. The CDR3 coding sequence is TGTGCCAGCACCGGCGGTCATAGCAATCAGCCCCAGCATTTT.

The genes are TRBV18 and TRBJ2-5; possible D gene TRBD1, 6 bases. Germline CDR1 KGHSH, CDR2 LQKENI. This CDR3 comprises 14 residues. V was trimmed by 3 bases and J by 1 base, leaving 9 bases between them. The CDR3 region is CASSPQGPQETQYF. Written as DNA, the CDR3 is TGTGCCAGCTCACCCCAGGGGCCCCAAGAGACCCAGTACTTC.

This clonotype was recorded many times. The chain combines TRBV15 with TRBJ2-5; no clear D gene. Trimming cost V 3 bases and J 5 bases, with 16 bases left between them. This CDR3 is 15 amino acids long. Germline V gene lookup returns CDR1 LNHNV and CDR2 YYDKDF (reference sequence). The DNA for the CDR3 is TGTGCCACCAGCAGCCCCGTTAGCACACGGGAGACCCAGTACTTC. It specifies CATSSPVSTRETQYF.

This clonotype has ten or more counts. The V gene is TRBV7-2, the J gene TRBJ1-1; D possibly corresponds to TRBD1 (5 bases). Germline V CDR1 and CDR2: SGHTA, FQGNSA. The CDR3 spans 14 residues. V lost 5 bases to trimming and J lost 4 bases, with 14 bases between them. The chain's CDR3 is CASSLSRASTEAFF. The CDR3 DNA sequence: TGTGCCAGCAGCCTTAGCAGGGCTTCCACTGAAGCTTTCTTT.

This rearrangement joins TRBV20-1 to TRBJ1-5; TRBD1 is a possible D gene (6 bases). Germline loops: CDR1 DFQATT, CDR2 SNEGSKA (reference sequence). V was cut by 0 bases and J by 5 bases, with 14 bases left in between. The CDR3 is made up of 15 amino acids. The CDR3 DNA reads as TGCAGTGCTAGAGATCGGGCAGGGGTTTATCAGCCCCAGCATTTT. Residues: CSARDRAGVYQPQHF.

By share, this clonotype counts as medium-sized (0.01 to 0.1%). V usage is TRBV13 and J usage is TRBJ1-6; D not certain. The CDR3 extends over 12 amino acids. Trimming removed 4 bases from V and 9 bases from J, with 7 bases in between. Germline V CDR1 and CDR2: PRHDT, FYEKMQ (reference sequence). The CDR3 DNA is TGTGCCAGCAGCTCTGACATTTCACCCCTCCACTTT. As protein: CASSSDISPLHF.

The chain couples TRBV12-3 or TRBV12-4 to TRBJ1-1; TRBD1 might be the D (5 bases). V lost 6 bases to trimming and J lost 1 base, with 12 bases between them. This CDR3 region has 14 residues. CDR3 DNA sequence: TGTGCCAGCAGGGCAAGGGGATCGAACACTGAAGCTTTCTTT. Its translation is CASRARGSNTEAFF.

The J gene is TRBJ2-6, the V gene TRBV29-1; 9 positions match TRBD1. Germline CDR1 reads SQVTM; CDR2 reads ANQGSEA. This CDR3 has 15 amino acids. The ends lost 6 bases at V and 0 bases at J; junction bases unmatched: 3. The CDR3 nucleotides are TGCAGCGTGGGACAGGGAAACTCTGGGGCCAACGTCCTGACTTTC. This encodes CSVGQGNSGANVLTF. The variable domain in full, completed from reference TRBV29-1 and TRBJ2-6, reads SAVISQKPSRDICQRGTSLTIQCQVDSQVTMMFWYRQQPGQSLTLIATANQGSEATYESGFVIDKFPISRPNLTFSTLTVSNMSPEDSSIYLCSVGQGNSGANVLTFGAGSRLTVL.

The J gene is TRBJ2-1, the V gene TRBV14, with TRBD2 matching 8 bases. J gave up 2 bases and V 6 bases, and 6 bases lay outside the gene matches. Germline V gives CDR1 SGHDN, CDR2 FVKESK. The CDR3 loop spans 15 amino acids. The CDR3 loop reads CASRSISGTYNEQFF. The CDR3 nucleotides read TGTGCCAGCAGGTCAATTAGCGGGACCTACAATGAGCAGTTCTTC. Looking up the rest from reference TRBV14 and TRBJ2-1 gives the full variable domain: EAGVTQFPSHSVIEKGQTVTLRCDPISGHDNLYWYRRVMGKEIKFLLHFVKESKQDESGMPNNRFLAERTGGTYSTLKVQPAELEDSGVYFCASRSISGTYNEQFFGPGTRLTVL.

This clonotype showed up many times. The chain recombines TRBV19 with TRBJ2-7; 11 nucleotides match TRBD1. CDR1 is LNHDA and CDR2 is SQIVND in the germline V gene (reference sequence). V trimming: 5 bases; J trimming: 1 base; junction bases outside the gene matches: 7. There are 16 residues in the CDR3. The CDR3 nucleotides are TGTGCCAGTAGTCCCATCGGGACAGGGGGATCCTACGAGCAGTACTTC. Protein: CASSPIGTGGSYEQYF.

In this sample, this clonotype turned up a few times. As DNA, the CDR3 is TGTGCCAGCAGCTTATTAACGCCAAGCGGGAGGGTACTCTCCTACAATGAGCAGTTCTTC. The encoded protein is CASSLLTPSGRVLSYNEQFF. The V gene is TRBV7-3, the J gene TRBJ2-1; 10 bases fit TRBD2. The CDR3 is made up of 20 amino acids. The germline gives CDR1 SGHTA, CDR2 FQGTGA. The trim removed 2 bases at V and 0 bases at J, leaving 13 bases unmatched.

The chain has TRBV29-1 and TRBJ2-1, with TRBD2 identical over 7 bases. This CDR3 has 13 residues. Germline V gene data show CDR1 as SQVTM and CDR2 as ANQGSEA. V lost 1 base and J lost 7; bases outside the gene matches: 4. This chain's CDR3 is CSVEASGGNEQFF. DNA for the CDR3: TGCAGCGTTGAAGCGTCCGGGGGGAATGAGCAGTTCTTC.

The J gene is TRBJ2-5, the V gene TRBV7-9, with 7 bases fitting TRBD2. V lost 3 bases, J lost 2 bases, and 6 bases stayed unmatched. CDR3 size: 15 residues. Per the germline V gene, CDR1 is SEHNR and CDR2 is FQNEAQ (reference sequence). CDR3 in amino acids: CASSFGGTRQETQYF. The CDR3 DNA reads as TGTGCCAGCAGCTTCGGGGGGACCCGACAAGAGACCCAGTACTTC.

This clonotype was observed at least ten times. V usage is TRBV11-2 and J usage is TRBJ2-3, with D possibly being TRBD1 (6 bases). Germline V gives CDR1 SGHAT, CDR2 FQNNGV. There are 15 residues in the CDR3. The V and J ends lost 5 bases and 0 bases respectively, with 12 bases between them. The CDR3 DNA sequence: TGTGCCAGCAGCCCTGGGACACTAAGCACAGATACGCAGTATTTT. Translated, it gives CASSPGTLSTDTQYF.

The chain links TRBV29-1 to TRBJ1-1, with unresolved D. Germline-derived CDR1 and CDR2 are SQVTM and ANQGSEA. The ends were cut back, 4 bases at V and 4 bases at J, with 1 base in the middle. The CDR3 contains 9 residues. The DNA of the CDR3 is TGCAGCGTTGCCACTGAAGCTTTCTTT. Protein: CSVATEAFF.

The CDR3 nucleotides are TGCAGTGCTAGAAAACAGCCAGATACGCAGTATTTT. Encoded protein: CSARKQPDTQYF. The chain combines TRBV20-1 with TRBJ2-3, with no clear D. Germline assignment: CDR1 DFQATT and CDR2 SNEGSKA (reference sequence). The CDR3 runs to 12 residues. V lost 2 bases, J lost 4 bases, and 7 bases lay in between.

This clonotype was counted at least ten times. The CDR3 bases are TGCAGTGCTAGTTCAATAGCGGGGTACAATGAGCAGTTCTTC. Encoded protein: CSASSIAGYNEQFF. The chain combines TRBV20-1 with TRBJ2-1; 8 nucleotides align to TRBD2. Germline CDR1 is DFQATT and CDR2 is SNEGSKA (reference sequence). The V gene end was trimmed by 3 bases and the J gene end by 4 bases; junction bases not matched to a gene: 5. The CDR3 runs to 14 residues.

This clonotype was seen repeatedly, ten times or more. The chain joins TRBV7-8 to TRBJ2-3; the match to TRBD2 covers 12 bases. The CDR3 contains 17 residues. V shed 2 bases, J shed 5 bases, and the junction held 8 bases outside the gene matches. Germline loops: CDR1 SGHVS, CDR2 FQNEAQ. CDR3 bases: TGTGCCAGCAGCTTACGACGACTAGCGGGGGCCGGAGATACGCAGTATTTT. Its translation is CASSLRRLAGAGDTQYF.

This clonotype was detected ten times or more. CDR3 in DNA: TGTGCCAGTAGTATCGCCGGGGTTGGCTACACCTTC. Residues: CASSIAGVGYTF. This chain links TRBV19 with TRBJ1-2; D unclear. CDR3 length: 12 amino acids. The germline V gene has CDR1 LNHDA and CDR2 SQIVND (reference sequence). The ends were cut back, 3 bases at V and 7 bases at J, with 9 bases in the middle.

This clonotype has at least ten counts. The V call is TRBV29-1, the J call TRBJ2-3; 10 bases are a match to TRBD1. Germline CDR1 is SQVTM and CDR2 is ANQGSEA. After removal of 6 bases from V and 3 bases from J, the junction contained 6 bases not matched to a gene. The length of the CDR3 is 14 residues. As DNA, the CDR3 is TGCAGCGTAATAGGGGACAGGGGAACAGATACGCAGTATTTT. It translates to CSVIGDRGTDTQYF.

V gene TRBV9 combines with J gene TRBJ2-2; D may be TRBD1 or TRBD2 (6 bases each). Germline-derived CDR1 and CDR2 are SGDLS and YYNGEE. This CDR3 has 16 amino acids. Between the trimmed V and J ends, which lost 2 bases and 2 bases, there was a span of 13 bases. CDR3 coding DNA: TGTGCCAGCAGCGTTTGGGGGGACACCAACACCGGGGAGCTGTTTTTT. Its translation is CASSVWGDTNTGELFF.

The table lists this clonotype with a few counts. V usage is TRBV30 and J usage is TRBJ1-1; 9 positions match TRBD1. V was pared by 6 bases and J by 6 bases, with 8 bases of the junction left unmatched. CDR3 size: 13 residues. CDR1 is GTSNPN, CDR2 SVGIG, per germline (reference sequence). In nucleotides, the CDR3 is TGTGCCTGCCAACGGGACAGGGCCGCTGAAGCTTTCTTT. It is translated as CACQRDRAAEAFF.

This clonotype has ten or more counts. This chain connects TRBV10-3 to TRBJ1-3; no reliable D call. Between the trimmed V and J ends, which lost 4 bases and 7 bases, there was a span of 17 bases. The CDR3 is 15 amino acids. Germline CDR1 ENHRY, CDR2 SYGVKD. CDR3 protein: CAISGREPQANTIYF. The CDR3 DNA reads TGTGCCATCAGTGGGAGAGAGCCCCAGGCGAACACCATATATTTT.

CDR3 coding DNA: TGCAGCCCTACCGGGACCCCTATAGACAATGAGCAGTTCTTC. It codes for CSPTGTPIDNEQFF. V gene TRBV29-1 combines with J gene TRBJ2-1, with D possibly being TRBD1 or TRBD2 (5 bases each). Germline CDR1 SQVTM, CDR2 ANQGSEA. The CDR3 totals 14 residues. Trimming took 8 bases from V and 5 from J, leaving 19 bases between them.

The chain links TRBV14 to TRBJ2-3; 7 positions match TRBD1. The germline CDR1 and CDR2 sequences are SGHDN and FVKESK. The CDR3 totals 15 residues. The V and J ends lost 1 base and 2 bases, in that order; junction bases with no gene match: 3. CDR3 residues: CASSQGTGLTDTQYF. In DNA, the CDR3 is TGTGCCAGCAGCCAAGGGACAGGTCTCACAGATACGCAGTATTTT. The full variable domain, rest sourced from reference TRBV14 and TRBJ2-3, is EAGVTQFPSHSVIEKGQTVTLRCDPISGHDNLYWYRRVMGKEIKFLLHFVKESKQDESGMPNNRFLAERTGGTYSTLKVQPAELEDSGVYFCASSQGTGLTDTQYFGPGTRLTVL.

V and J are TRBV6-5 and TRBJ2-7; 7 bases are a match to TRBD1. Trimming took 5 bases from V and 6 from J; bases not matched to a gene: 10. Germline V gene sequence: CDR1 MNHEY, CDR2 SVGAGI. This CDR3 region has 14 residues. The CDR3 spells CASSPPGQMTEQYF. DNA of the CDR3: TGTGCCAGCAGTCCTCCGGGACAGATGACCGAGCAGTACTTC.